The 10 T cell receptor beta chains below were found in one sample sequenced in a study of blood T cell repertoires in COVID-19. Sequencing was performed with immunoSEQ multiplex PCR; in TCRdb, only in-frame clones are kept and a portion is missing. Of some 190,000 clones listed, less than 85% are singletons. The sample consisted of PBMCs or T cells enriched from blood (not recorded which). The receptors shown here come from a woman younger than 45 who had recovered from COVID-19.

This chain links TRBV5-1 with TRBJ2-7; 10 nucleotides match TRBD2. This CDR3 has 19 residues. V was pared by 4 bases and J by 0 bases, with 16 bases of the junction left unmatched. CDR1 and CDR2 from the germline V gene are SGHRS and YFSETQ. The CDR3, as DNA: TGCGCCAGCAGCCTGGAGACTAGCGGGCTCCCCCAAAGCTCCTACGAGCAGTACTTC. Encoded protein: CASSLETSGLPQSSYEQYF.

The chain is built from TRBV6-5 and TRBJ2-7; possibly TRBD1 for D (6 bases). Trimming stripped 5 bases from V and 2 bases from J, with 13 bases between. The CDR3 loop spans 14 amino acids. In germline, CDR1 is MNHEY, CDR2 SVGAGI. The CDR3 DNA reads TGTGCCAGCAGTACCCGGACAGCCGCCTACGAGCAGTACTTC. It translates to CASSTRTAAYEQYF.

This clone was recorded once. The chain is built from TRBV18 and TRBJ2-1; 8 positions match TRBD2. The CDR3 runs 16 residues. Germline-derived CDR1 and CDR2 are KGHSH and LQKENI. Losses at the gene ends were 3 bases for V and 3 bases for J; bases not matched to a gene: 7. CDR3 loop: CASSPVPSGLYNEQFF. CDR3 coding DNA: TGTGCCAGCTCACCGGTGCCTAGCGGGCTCTACAATGAGCAGTTCTTC.

V is TRBV11-2 and J is TRBJ2-7; the match to TRBD2 covers 7 bases. The V and J ends lost 7 bases and 2 bases, in that order; junction bases with no gene match: 20. Germline V gene data show CDR1 as SGHAT and CDR2 as FQNNGV. The CDR3 is 18 amino acids. The CDR3, as DNA: TGTGCCAGCACCCTTGGGGGACTGGCTAAAAGCGGGGCCTACGAGCAGTACTTC. Translated: CASTLGGLAKSGAYEQYF.

The V call is TRBV25-1, the J call TRBJ1-2, with no clear D. Per the germline V gene, CDR1 is MGHDK and CDR2 is SYGVNS. The CDR3 contains 15 residues. V was cut by 0 bases and J by 0 bases, with 8 bases left in between. The CDR3 reads CASSEYRESNYGYTF. CDR3 nucleotides: TGTGCCAGCAGTGAATATCGGGAGTCTAACTATGGCTACACCTTC.

The rearrangement uses TRBV7-3 and TRBJ2-2; the match to TRBD2 covers 8 bases. Per the germline V gene, CDR1 is SGHTA and CDR2 is FQGTGA. The CDR3 totals 17 residues. V dropped 2 bases and J dropped 0; count of bases not matched to a gene: 5. The CDR3 loop reads CASSLLPGGPNTGELFF. CDR3 DNA: TGTGCCAGCAGCTTACTTCCGGGAGGGCCGAACACCGGGGAGCTGTTTTTT. The whole variable domain, remainder taken from reference TRBV7-3 and TRBJ2-2, is GAGVSQTPSNKVTEKGKYVELRCDPISGHTALYWYRQSLGQGPEFLIYFQGTGAADDSGLPNDRFFAVRPEGSVSTLKIQRTERGDSAVYLCASSLLPGGPNTGELFFGEGSRLTVL.

This sequence joins TRBV18 and TRBJ1-6; D is unclear. Germline CDR1 reads KGHSH; CDR2 reads LQKENI. Trimming cost V 0 bases and J 0 bases, with 9 bases left between them. The CDR3 has 17 residues. The CDR3 region is CASSPPKESSYNSPLHF. Here the CDR3 DNA reads TGTGCCAGCTCACCACCGAAGGAGAGCTCCTATAATTCACCCCTCCACTTT.

The V call is TRBV28, the J call TRBJ1-2; 11 nucleotides align to TRBD1. J lost 0 bases, V lost 7 bases, and 10 bases had no gene match. CDR3 size: 17 residues. Germline CDR1 reads MDHEN; CDR2 reads SYDVKM. The CDR3, as DNA: TGTGCCAGCATAGAGCAGGGACAGGGGGAGTCTAACTATGGCTACACCTTC. It encodes CASIEQGQGESNYGYTF.

This clone was observed a single time. This chain links TRBV27 with TRBJ1-2; 8 bases agree with TRBD1. The CDR3 spans 14 residues. V was pared by 4 bases and J by 8 bases, with 9 bases of the junction left unmatched. Germline values: CDR1 MNHEY, CDR2 SMNVEV (reference sequence). In DNA, the CDR3 is TGTGCCAGCAGTTCCCTCGGACAGGGACAGGGCTACACCTTC. This sequence encodes CASSSLGQGQGYTF.

Concerning this clone itself: The conserved final phenylalanine or tryptophan is absent from the CDR3, which likely points to a read error. The DNA is omitted, as the CDR3 cannot be located on it reliably, and the CDR3 follows TCRdb's listing. V usage is TRBV21-1 and J usage is TRBJ1-6; the tabulated D call, TRBD1, remains unverified against the DNA. TRBV21-1 is a known pseudogene. Termini included, the CDR3 measures 11 amino acids. The CDR3 protein is CASSPGADREG.